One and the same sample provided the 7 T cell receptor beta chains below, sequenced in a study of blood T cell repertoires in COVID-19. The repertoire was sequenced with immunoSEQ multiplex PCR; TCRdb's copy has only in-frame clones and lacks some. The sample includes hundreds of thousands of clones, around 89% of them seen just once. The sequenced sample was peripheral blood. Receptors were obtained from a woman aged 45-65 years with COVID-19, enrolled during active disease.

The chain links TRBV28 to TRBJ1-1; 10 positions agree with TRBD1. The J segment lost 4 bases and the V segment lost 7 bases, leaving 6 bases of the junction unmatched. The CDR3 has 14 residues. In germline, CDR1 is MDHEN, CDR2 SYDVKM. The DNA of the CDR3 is TGTGCCAGCAACCCCGGGGACAGGGGCACTGAAGCTTTCTTT. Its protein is CASNPGDRGTEAFF.

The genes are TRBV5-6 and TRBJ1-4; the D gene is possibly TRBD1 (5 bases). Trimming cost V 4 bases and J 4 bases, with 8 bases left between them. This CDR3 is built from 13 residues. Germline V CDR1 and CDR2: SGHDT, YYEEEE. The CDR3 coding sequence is TGTGCCAGCAGCCTGACAGTTAATGAAAAACTGTTTTTT. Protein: CASSLTVNEKLFF.

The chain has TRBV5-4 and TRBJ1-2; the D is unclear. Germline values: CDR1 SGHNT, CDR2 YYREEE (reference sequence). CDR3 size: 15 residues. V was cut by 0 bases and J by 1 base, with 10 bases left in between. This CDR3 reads CASSLDPQVNYGYTF. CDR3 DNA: TGTGCCAGCAGCTTGGATCCCCAGGTTAACTATGGCTACACCTTC.

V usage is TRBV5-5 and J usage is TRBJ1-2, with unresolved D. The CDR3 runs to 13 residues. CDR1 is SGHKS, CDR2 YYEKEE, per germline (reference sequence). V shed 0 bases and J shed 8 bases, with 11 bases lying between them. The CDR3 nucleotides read TGTGCCAGCAGCTTGGTTCTAGGAAACGGCTACACCTTC. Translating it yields CASSLVLGNGYTF.

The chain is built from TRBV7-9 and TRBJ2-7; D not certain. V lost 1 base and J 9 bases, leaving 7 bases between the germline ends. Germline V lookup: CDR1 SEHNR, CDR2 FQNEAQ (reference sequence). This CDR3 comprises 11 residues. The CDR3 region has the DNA TGTGCCAGCAGCTTAGGGGCCGGGCAGTACTTC. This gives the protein CASSLGAGQYF.

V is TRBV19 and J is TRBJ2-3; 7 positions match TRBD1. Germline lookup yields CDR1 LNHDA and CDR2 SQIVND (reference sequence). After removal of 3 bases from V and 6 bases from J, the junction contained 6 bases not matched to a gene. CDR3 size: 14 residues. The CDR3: CASSMGTVLDTQYF. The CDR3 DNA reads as TGTGCCAGTAGTATGGGGACAGTCTTGGATACGCAGTATTTT.

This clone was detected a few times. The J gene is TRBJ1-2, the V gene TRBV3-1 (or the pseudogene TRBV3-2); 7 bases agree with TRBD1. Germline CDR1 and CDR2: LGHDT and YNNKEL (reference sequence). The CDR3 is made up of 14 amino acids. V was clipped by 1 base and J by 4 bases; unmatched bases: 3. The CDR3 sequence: CASSQAEGAYGYTF. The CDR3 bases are TGTGCCAGCAGCCAAGCAGAGGGGGCCTATGGCTACACCTTC.